This entry is about one T cell receptor (beta chain). The sample originates from a study of blood T cell repertoires in COVID-19. About the study: The United States, Italy and Spain supplied acute and convalescent COVID-19 samples. Sample material is recorded as cDNA or gDNA derived from T cells, B-cell-depleted T cells, or PBMCs.

The authors' processing: Reference gene primer amplification in the assay estimated nucleated cell counts. Profiling relied on immunoSEQ multiplex PCR, and the TCRdb table lists in-frame clones only, not all of them. The V and J calls and the clone size are those of that table, but D and trimming were determined from the DNA. The table includes about 170,000 clones, approximately 80% detected once. V was trimmed by 4 bases and J by 3 bases, leaving 13 bases between them. There are 15 residues in the CDR3. Germline V gene data show CDR1 as KGHSH and CDR2 as LQKENI. This clonotype was obtained from a woman aged 60-75 years with acute or convalescent COVID-19. Input material: peripheral blood. The rearrangement joins TRBV18 to TRBJ2-1; maybe TRBD2 (6 bases). The CDR3 sequence: CASSLRDSFYNEQFF. The CDR3 nucleotides are TGTGCCAGCTCACTAAGGGACTCGTTCTACAATGAGCAGTTCTTC.